One and the same sample provided the 9 T cell receptor beta chains below, sequenced in a study of early T cells in non-severe SARS-CoV-2 infection. TCRdb re-derived calls from the 5' RACE reads in MiXCR, one entry per CDR3 protein. The table lists some 85,000 distinct CDR3 sequences, roughly 13% of them singletons, with roughly 1.4% in the top ten. The sample comprised whole blood. These receptor sequences come from an adult who was a healthcare worker with PCR-confirmed SARS-CoV-2 infection or an uninfected control (not recorded which).

This clonotype was detected many times. The V and J genes are TRBV5-5 and TRBJ1-5; D remains ambiguous. Germline V lookup: CDR1 SGHKS, CDR2 YYEKEE (reference sequence). The CDR3 is made up of 14 amino acids. V lost 0 bases and J 1 base, leaving 5 bases between the germline ends. The CDR3 reads CASSLAWSNQPQHF. Here the CDR3 DNA reads TGTGCCAGCAGCTTGGCATGGAGCAATCAGCCCCAGCATTTT. Filled out from reference TRBV5-5 and TRBJ1-5, the complete variable domain reads DAGVTQSPTHLIKTRGQQVTLRCSPISGHKSVSWYQQVLGQGPQFIFQYYEKEERGRGNFPDRFSARQFPNYSSELNVNALLLGDSALYLCASSLAWSNQPQHFGDGTRLSIL.

This clonotype was recorded once. The gene calls are TRBV20-1 and TRBJ2-1; 11 bases match TRBD2. Germline V gene lookup returns CDR1 DFQATT and CDR2 SNEGSKA (reference sequence). After removal of 3 bases from V and 7 bases from J, the junction contained 8 bases not matched to a gene. This CDR3 is 15 amino acids long. The CDR3 sequence is CSASDTSGGRNEQFF. The CDR3 nucleotides read TGCAGTGCTAGCGATACTAGCGGGGGTAGGAATGAGCAGTTCTTC.

In this sample, this clonotype turned up once. This chain links TRBV6-6 with TRBJ2-3; TRBD1 aligns across 9 bases. Losses at the gene ends were 3 bases for V and 4 bases for J; bases not matched to a gene: 8. The CDR3 consists of 16 residues. CDR1 is MNHNY, CDR2 SVGAGI, per germline (reference sequence). CDR3 coding DNA: TGTGCCAGCAGTTATAAAACAGGGGGCGGCGCAGATACGCAGTATTTT. It codes for CASSYKTGGGADTQYF.

Worth noting for this clonotype: At one end, the junction sequence differs from germline, possibly due to a read error. The rearrangement joins TRBV9 to TRBJ2-2; TRBD2 might be the D (6 bases). CDR1 is SGDLS, CDR2 YYNGEE, per germline. This CDR3 has 15 amino acids. CDR3 sequence: CASSVYGSPTGEPFF. CDR3 bases: TGTGCCAGCAGCGTTTACGGGAGTCCCACCGGGGAGCCGTTTTTT.

This clonotype was detected only a few times. The CDR3 nucleotides are TGTGCCAGCAAACAGACTGCGAACACTGAAGCTTTCTTT. Protein: CASKQTANTEAFF. J is TRBJ1-1 and V is TRBV6-2 or TRBV6-3; D call uncertain. Germline CDR1 reads MNHEY; CDR2 reads SVGEGT. The CDR3 runs to 13 residues. V shed 7 bases and J shed 1 base, with 10 bases lying between them.

Many counts were recorded for this clonotype. The chain recombines TRBV20-1 with TRBJ2-7; D ambiguous. The CDR3 runs to 11 residues. Germline lookup yields CDR1 DFQATT and CDR2 SNEGSKA (reference sequence). Trimming shortened V by 0 bases and J by 6 bases, and 6 bases separated the two germline ends. The CDR3: CSARDRAEQYF. For the CDR3, the DNA is TGCAGTGCTAGAGATCGTGCCGAGCAGTACTTC.

A note on this clonotype: The junction departs from the called germline gene at one end, perhaps through a read error. This sequence joins TRBV12-3 or TRBV12-4 and TRBJ1-1; D perhaps matches TRBD1 (6 bases). The length of the CDR3 is 16 residues. The CDR3 region has the DNA TGTGCCAGCAGTTTAAGCCTCGGGACAAAGAACACTGAAGTTTTCTTT. Amino acids: CASSLSLGTKNTEVFF.

The sample holds a few counts of this clonotype. This chain connects TRBV7-9 to TRBJ2-2; unclear D gene. Germline-derived CDR1 and CDR2 are SEHNR and FQNEAQ (reference sequence). Trimming removed 7 bases at V and 2 bases at J, with 14 bases between. The CDR3 is 15 amino acids. CDR3 nucleotide sequence: TGTGCCAGCACCATCTGGGCCGGAAACACCGGGGAGCTGTTTTTT. It specifies CASTIWAGNTGELFF.

The chain uses TRBV12-3 or TRBV12-4 and TRBJ2-5, with D perhaps TRBD2 (6 bases). The CDR3 loop spans 14 amino acids. The V end lost 3 bases, the J end lost 3 bases, and 11 bases lay between the germline ends. CDR3 amino acids: CASSLERVKETQYF. The CDR3 DNA is TGTGCCAGCAGTTTGGAGCGGGTAAAAGAGACCCAGTACTTC.